This T cell receptor (beta chain) comes out of a study of Ad26.COV2.S vaccination and SARS-CoV-2 variants. Study in general: The Ad26.COV2.S arm of the COV1001 trial was where the donor was placed. Participants got Ad26.COV2.S intramuscularly, once or twice 56 days apart. Notes on the study in general: Researchers reported similar non-spike TCR breadth in vaccine and placebo recipients. Total T cell responses may have been underestimated by the TCR breadth and depth analyses.

Remarks on this clone: Its antigen is not known.

Profiling relied on immunoSEQ multiplex PCR, and the TCRdb table lists in-frame clones only, not all of them. Of about 480,000 clones listed, approximately 88% are singletons. In germline, CDR1 is MDHEN, CDR2 SYDVKM. This CDR3 spans 13 amino acids. With 4 bases clipped from V and 4 bases from J, the junction kept 3 bases outside the gene matches. Noted treatment: roughly 19 received Ad26.COV2.S at low or high dose, single or two shots; five or six received placebo; per-sample allocation not given. At day 63 after the first vaccine or placebo injection, samples were drawn. The sample was peripheral blood, taken in a trial of Ad26.COV2.S vaccine versus placebo. J is TRBJ1-1 and V is TRBV28; 7 bases map to TRBD1. This receptor was identified in a person between 18 and 60 years old who received the Ad26.COV2.S COVID-19 vaccine or a placebo. As DNA, the CDR3 is TGTGCCAGCAGTTCGGGACAGACCACTGAAGCTTTCTTT. This translates into CASSSGQTTEAFF. The whole variable domain, remainder taken from reference TRBV28 and TRBJ1-1, is DVKVTQSSRYLVKRTGEKVFLECVQDMDHENMFWYRQDPGLGLRLIYFSYDVKMKEKGDIPEGYSVSREKKERFSLILESASTNQTSMYLCASSSGQTTEAFFGQGTRLTVV.